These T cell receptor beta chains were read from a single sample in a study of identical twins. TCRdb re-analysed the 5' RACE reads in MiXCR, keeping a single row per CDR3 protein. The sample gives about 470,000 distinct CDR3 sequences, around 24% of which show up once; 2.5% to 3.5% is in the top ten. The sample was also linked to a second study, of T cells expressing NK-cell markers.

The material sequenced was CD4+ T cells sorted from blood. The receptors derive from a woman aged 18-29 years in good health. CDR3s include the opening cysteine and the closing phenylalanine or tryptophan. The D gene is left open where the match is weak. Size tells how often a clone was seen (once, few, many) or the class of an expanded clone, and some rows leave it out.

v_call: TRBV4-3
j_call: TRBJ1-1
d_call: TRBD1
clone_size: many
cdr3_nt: TGCGCCAGCAGCCAAGATCTTCCCGGGACAGGGGCGGCGACTGAAGCTTTCTTT
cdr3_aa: CASSQDLPGTGAATEAFF

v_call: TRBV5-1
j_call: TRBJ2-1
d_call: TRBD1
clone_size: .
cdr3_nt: TGCGCCAGCAAGGGGGCTGGGGCCGAGCAGTTCTTC
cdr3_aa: CASKGAGAEQFF

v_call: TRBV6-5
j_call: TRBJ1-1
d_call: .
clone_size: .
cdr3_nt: TGTGCCAGCAGTTACTCGACTGTGACCGGCTCTGAAGCTTTCTTT
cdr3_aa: CASSYSTVTGSEAFF

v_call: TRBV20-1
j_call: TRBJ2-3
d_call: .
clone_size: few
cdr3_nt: TGCAGCACTAATATTGGGAGCACAGATACGCAGTATTTT
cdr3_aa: CSTNIGSTDTQYF

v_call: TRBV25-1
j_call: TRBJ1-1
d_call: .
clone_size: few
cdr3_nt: TGTGCCAGCAGTGATTCCCGGGTCTTCGCTTTCTTT
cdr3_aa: CASSDSRVFAFF

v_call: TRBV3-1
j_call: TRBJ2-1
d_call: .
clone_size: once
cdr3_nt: TGTGCCAGCAGCCAAGATCAGCTAGCCGGAAGGCGGGAGCAGTTCTTC
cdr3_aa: CASSQDQLAGRREQFF

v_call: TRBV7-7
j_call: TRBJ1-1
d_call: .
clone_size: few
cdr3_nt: TGTGCTAGCAGCGTAATCGAGGGAGCCGAAGCTTTCTTT
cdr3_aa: CASSVIEGAEAFF

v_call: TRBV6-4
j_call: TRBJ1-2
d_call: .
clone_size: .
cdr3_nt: TGTGCCAGCAGTGACTCTGCCTTAGGGTATGGTGGCTACACCTTC
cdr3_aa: CASSDSALGYGGYTF

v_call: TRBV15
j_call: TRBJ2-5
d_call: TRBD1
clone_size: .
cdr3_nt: TGTGCCACACGACCGACAGGGGGTTCGGGAGAGACCCAGTACTTC
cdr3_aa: CATRPTGGSGETQYF

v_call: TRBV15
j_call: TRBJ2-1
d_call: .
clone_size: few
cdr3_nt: TGTGCCACCAGCACGACGGAGGACAATGAGCAGTTCTTC
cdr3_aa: CATSTTEDNEQFF

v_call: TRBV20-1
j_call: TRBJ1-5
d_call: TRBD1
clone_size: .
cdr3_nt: TGCAGTGCTAGTTTAGGACAGGGGAGTCAGCCCCAGCATTTT
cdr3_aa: CSASLGQGSQPQHF

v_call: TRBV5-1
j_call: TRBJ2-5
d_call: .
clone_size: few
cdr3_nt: TGCGCCAGCAGCGCCGAACAAGAGACCCAGTACTTC
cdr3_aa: CASSAEQETQYF

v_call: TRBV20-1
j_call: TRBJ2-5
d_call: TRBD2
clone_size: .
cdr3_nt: TGCAGTGCTACGGGACTAGTACGACAAGAGACCCAGTACTTC
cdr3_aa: CSATGLVRQETQYF

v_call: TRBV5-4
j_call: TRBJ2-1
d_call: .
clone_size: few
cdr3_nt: TGTGCCAGCAGCTTGGGGGGCCCAGGCGCCTCCTACAATGAGCAGTTCTTC
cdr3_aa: CASSLGGPGASYNEQFF

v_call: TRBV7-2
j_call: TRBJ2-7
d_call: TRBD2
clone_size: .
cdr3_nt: TGTGCCAGCAGCTTCAAACTAGCGGGGGCCTACGAGCAGTACTTC
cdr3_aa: CASSFKLAGAYEQYF

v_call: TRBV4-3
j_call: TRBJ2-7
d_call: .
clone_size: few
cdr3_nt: TGCGCCAGCAGCTATTCGACTGGGCGCTGGGACGAGCAGTACTTC
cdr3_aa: CASSYSTGRWDEQYF

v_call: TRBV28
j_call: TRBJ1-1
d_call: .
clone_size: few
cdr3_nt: TGTGCCAGCAGTCCCCCGGGCGGTAGCACTGAAGCTTTCTTT
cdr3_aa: CASSPPGGSTEAFF

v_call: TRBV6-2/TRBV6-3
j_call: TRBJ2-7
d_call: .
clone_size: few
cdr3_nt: TGTGCCAGCAGTTATGAGGGACTCTACGAGCAGTACTTC
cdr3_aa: CASSYEGLYEQYF

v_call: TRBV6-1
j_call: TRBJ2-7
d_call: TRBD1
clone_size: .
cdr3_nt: TGTGCCAGCAGTGTCACCGGGACAGGGACGTACGAGCAGTACTTC
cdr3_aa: CASSVTGTGTYEQYF

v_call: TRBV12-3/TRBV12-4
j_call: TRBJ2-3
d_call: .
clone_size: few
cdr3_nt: TGTGCCAGCAGGGCTAGCGCGGGCACAGATACGCAGTATTTT
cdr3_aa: CASRASAGTDTQYF

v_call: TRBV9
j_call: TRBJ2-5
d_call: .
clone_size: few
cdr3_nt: TGTGCCAGCAGCGTAGGCGGGGCAGGGGGAGAGACCCAGTACTTC
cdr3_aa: CASSVGGAGGETQYF

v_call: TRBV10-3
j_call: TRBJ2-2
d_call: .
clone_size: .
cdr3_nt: TGTGCCATCAGTGGACTCCAGGGTAACACCGGGGAGCTGTTTTTT
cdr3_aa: CAISGLQGNTGELFF

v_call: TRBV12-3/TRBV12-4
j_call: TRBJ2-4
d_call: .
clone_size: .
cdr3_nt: TGTGCCAGCAGTCCCCTGAGTCCAGGGGAGTACTTC
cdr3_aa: CASSPLSPGEYF

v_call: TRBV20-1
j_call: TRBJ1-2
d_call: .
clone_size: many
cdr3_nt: TGCAGTGCTAGAGACGACAGGTCGTGGTATGGCTACACCTTC
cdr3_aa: CSARDDRSWYGYTF

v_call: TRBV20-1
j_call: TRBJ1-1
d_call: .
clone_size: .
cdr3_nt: TGCAGTGCTAGAGATAACAGTTACACTGAAGCTTTCTTT
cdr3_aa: CSARDNSYTEAFF